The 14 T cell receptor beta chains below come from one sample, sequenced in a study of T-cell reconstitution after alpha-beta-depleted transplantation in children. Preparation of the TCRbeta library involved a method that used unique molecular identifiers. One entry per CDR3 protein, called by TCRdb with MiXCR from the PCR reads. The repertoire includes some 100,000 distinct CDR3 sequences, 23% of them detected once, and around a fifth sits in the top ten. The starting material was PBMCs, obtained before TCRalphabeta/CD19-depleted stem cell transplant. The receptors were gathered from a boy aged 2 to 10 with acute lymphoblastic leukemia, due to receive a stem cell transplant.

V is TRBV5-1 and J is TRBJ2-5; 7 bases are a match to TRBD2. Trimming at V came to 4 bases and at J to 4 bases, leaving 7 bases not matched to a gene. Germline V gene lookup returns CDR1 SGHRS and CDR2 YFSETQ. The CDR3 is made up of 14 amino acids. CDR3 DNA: TGCGCCAGCAGCCAATGGGGGGGTTCAGAGACCCAGTACTTC. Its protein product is CASSQWGGSETQYF.

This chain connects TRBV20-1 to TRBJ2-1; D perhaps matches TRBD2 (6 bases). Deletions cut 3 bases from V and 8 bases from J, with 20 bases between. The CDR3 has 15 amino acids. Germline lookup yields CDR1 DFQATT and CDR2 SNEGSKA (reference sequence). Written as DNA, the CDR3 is TGCAGTGCTAGTCGTTTCGGGACTGTTCTCGATGAGCAGTTCTTC. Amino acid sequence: CSASRFGTVLDEQFF.

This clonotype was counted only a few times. DNA of the CDR3: TGTGCCAGCAGTTACTCGTCGGGAAGTGAAGCTTTCTTT. Its protein is CASSYSSGSEAFF. The V call is TRBV6-6, the J call TRBJ1-1; D gene unclear. CDR3 length: 13 amino acids. Germline values: CDR1 MNHNY, CDR2 SVGAGI (reference sequence). Trimming cost V 0 bases and J 7 bases, with 9 bases left between them.

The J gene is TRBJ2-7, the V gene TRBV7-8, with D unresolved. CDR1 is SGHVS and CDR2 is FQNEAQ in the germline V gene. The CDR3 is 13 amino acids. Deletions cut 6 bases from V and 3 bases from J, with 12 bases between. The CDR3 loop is CASRPRGYYEQYF. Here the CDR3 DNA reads TGTGCCAGCAGACCTCGTGGGTACTACGAGCAGTACTTC. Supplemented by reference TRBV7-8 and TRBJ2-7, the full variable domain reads GAGVSQSPRYKVAKRGQDVALRCDPISGHVSLFWYQQALGQGPEFLTYFQNEAQLDKSGLPSDRFFAERPEGSVSTLKIQRTQQEDSAVYLCASRPRGYYEQYFGPGTRLTVT.

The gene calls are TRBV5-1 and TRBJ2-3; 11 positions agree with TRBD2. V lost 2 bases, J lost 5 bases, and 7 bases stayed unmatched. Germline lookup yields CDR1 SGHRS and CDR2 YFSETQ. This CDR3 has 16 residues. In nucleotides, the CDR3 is TGCGCCAGCAGCTTTACCGGGACTAGCGGAGGAGATACGCAGTATTTT. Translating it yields CASSFTGTSGGDTQYF. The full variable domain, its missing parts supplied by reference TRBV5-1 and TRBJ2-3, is KAGVTQTPRYLIKTRGQQVTLSCSPISGHRSVSWYQQTPGQGLQFLFEYFSETQRNKGNFPGRFSGRQFSNSRSEMNVSTLELGDSALYLCASSFTGTSGGDTQYFGPGTRLTVL.

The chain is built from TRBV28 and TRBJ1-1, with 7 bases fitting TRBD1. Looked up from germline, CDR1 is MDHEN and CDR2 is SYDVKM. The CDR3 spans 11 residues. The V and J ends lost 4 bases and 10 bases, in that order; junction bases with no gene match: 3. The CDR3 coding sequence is TGTGCCAGCAGTTACGGGACAGTAGCTTTCTTT. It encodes CASSYGTVAFF.

As DNA, the CDR3 is TGCAGTGCTAAACCCCCTAGCGGGGTTACCTACGAGCAGTACTTC. This codes for CSAKPPSGVTYEQYF. This chain joins TRBV20-1 and TRBJ2-7; 9 bases fit TRBD2. This CDR3 has 15 residues. V dropped 4 bases and J dropped 2; count of bases not matched to a gene: 9. Germline V CDR1 and CDR2: DFQATT, SNEGSKA (reference sequence).

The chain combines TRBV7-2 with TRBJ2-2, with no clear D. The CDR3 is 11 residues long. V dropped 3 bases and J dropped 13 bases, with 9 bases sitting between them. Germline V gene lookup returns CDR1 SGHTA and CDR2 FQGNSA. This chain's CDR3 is CASSLGVRLFF. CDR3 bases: TGTGCCAGCAGCTTGGGTGTGAGGCTGTTTTTT.

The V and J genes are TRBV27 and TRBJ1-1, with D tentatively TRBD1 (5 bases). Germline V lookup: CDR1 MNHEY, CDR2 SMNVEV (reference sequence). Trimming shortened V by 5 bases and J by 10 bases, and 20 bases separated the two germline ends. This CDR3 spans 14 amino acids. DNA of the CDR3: TGTGCCAGCAGTCCCCCGGGGGTTACAGGAACAGCTTTCTTT. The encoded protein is CASSPPGVTGTAFF.

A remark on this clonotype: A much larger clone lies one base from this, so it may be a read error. The CDR3 region is CASNRDSYNEQFF. The CDR3 bases are TGCGCAAGCAACAGGGACTCCTACAATGAGCAGTTCTTC. The V and J genes are TRBV5-1 and TRBJ2-1; D possibly corresponds to TRBD1 (6 bases). CDR1 SGHRS and CDR2 YFSETQ come from the germline V gene. The length of the CDR3 is 13 residues.

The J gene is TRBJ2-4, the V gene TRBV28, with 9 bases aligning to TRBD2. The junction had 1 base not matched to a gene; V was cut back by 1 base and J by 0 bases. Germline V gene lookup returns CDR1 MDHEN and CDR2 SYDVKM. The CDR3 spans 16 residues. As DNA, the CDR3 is TGTGCCAGCAGTTTATTAGCGGGAGTAGCCAAAAACATTCAGTACTTC. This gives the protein CASSLLAGVAKNIQYF.

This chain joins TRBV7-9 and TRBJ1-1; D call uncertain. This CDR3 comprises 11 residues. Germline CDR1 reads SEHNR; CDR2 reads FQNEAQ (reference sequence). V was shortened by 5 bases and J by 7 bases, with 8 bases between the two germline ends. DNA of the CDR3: TGTGCCAGCAGCCTCTGGGATGAAGCTTTCTTT. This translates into CASSLWDEAFF.

The CDR3 DNA reads as TGTGCCAGCCGGACCGGGACTAGCGGGTCAGATACGCAGTATTTT. This codes for CASRTGTSGSDTQYF. The chain is built from TRBV2 and TRBJ2-3; TRBD2 matches at 12 bases. The V gene end was trimmed by 8 bases and the J gene end by 4 bases; junction bases not matched to a gene: 7. This CDR3 spans 15 amino acids. Germline loops: CDR1 SNHLY, CDR2 FYNNEI.

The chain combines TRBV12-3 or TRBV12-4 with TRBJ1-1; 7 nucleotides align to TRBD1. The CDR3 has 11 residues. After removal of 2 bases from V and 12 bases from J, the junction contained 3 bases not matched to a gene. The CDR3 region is CASSLTGEPFF. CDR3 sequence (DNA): TGTGCCAGCAGTTTAACAGGGGAGCCTTTCTTT.